The text below deals with one TCR beta chain. In the authors' workflow: Reference gene primer amplification yielded estimated nucleated cell counts. Clones were read by immunoSEQ multiplex PCR, and TCRdb kept only the in-frame ones, dropping some. That table furnishes V, J and clone size, whereas the DNA furnished D and trimming. The sample consists of 100,000 or so clones, more than 80% of them appearing once. The record originates from a study of blood T cell repertoires in COVID-19. Overall study: Spain, Italy and the United States supplied samples that represented acute and convalescent COVID-19. The cDNA or gDNA used as material had been derived from T cells, B-cell-depleted T cells, or PBMCs.

Between the trimmed V and J ends, which lost 5 bases and 0 bases, there was a span of 14 bases. Germline loops: CDR1 SGHTA, CDR2 FQGTGA. The CDR3 consists of 15 residues. The receptor was isolated from a human donor in a cohort sampled during active COVID-19. The chain recombines TRBV7-3 with TRBJ2-7, with TRBD1 as a possible D gene (5 bases). Sample: peripheral blood. CDR3 DNA sequence: TGTGCCAGCAGCCTAGGGGCCAGCCTCTCCTACGAGCAGTACTTC. Translating it yields CASSLGASLSYEQYF. The full variable domain, with the rest looked up from reference TRBV7-3 and TRBJ2-7, is GAGVSQTPSNKVTEKGKYVELRCDPISGHTALYWYRQSLGQGPEFLIYFQGTGAADDSGLPNDRFFAVRPEGSVSTLKIQRTERGDSAVYLCASSLGASLSYEQYFGPGTRLTVT.